The following is a TCR beta chain sequence with its context. The antigen remains unidentified. This sample stems from a study of naive and memory T cell subsets. Per the germline V gene, CDR1 is MNHEY and CDR2 is SVGAGI. V dropped 5 bases and J dropped 6 bases, with 14 bases sitting between them. The CDR3 length is 15 residues. Both TRBC1 and TRBC2 were covered by a beta constant-region primer of two equimolar oligonucleotides. From the UMI-ligation and nested PCR reads, TCRdb called clonotypes with MiXCR, one entry per CDR3 protein. The data show 81,000 or so distinct CDR3 sequences, 7% seen once. Study-wide results and limits: Between naive and memory subsets, TCR abundance power law exponents differed. Gini index rose across naive, CM, EM and EMRA in CD4 and CD8.

This sequence originates from a human donor in good health. J is TRBJ2-6 and V is TRBV6-5; maybe TRBD1 (5 bases). The sequenced sample consisted of central memory CD4+ T cells from blood. CDR3 sequence: CASSPSQGQANVLTF. Written as DNA, the CDR3 is TGTGCCAGCAGTCCAAGTCAGGGCCAGGCCAACGTCCTGACTTTC.